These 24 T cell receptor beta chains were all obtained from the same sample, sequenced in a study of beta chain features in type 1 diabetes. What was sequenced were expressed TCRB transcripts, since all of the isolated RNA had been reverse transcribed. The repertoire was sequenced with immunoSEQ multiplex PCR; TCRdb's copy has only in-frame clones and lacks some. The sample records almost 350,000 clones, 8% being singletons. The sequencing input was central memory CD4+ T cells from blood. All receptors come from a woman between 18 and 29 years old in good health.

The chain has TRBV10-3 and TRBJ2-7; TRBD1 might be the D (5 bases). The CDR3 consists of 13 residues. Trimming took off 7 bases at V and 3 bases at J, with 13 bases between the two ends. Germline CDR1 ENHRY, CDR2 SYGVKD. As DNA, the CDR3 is TGTGCCATCACGCCCCAACAGGACTACGAGCAGTACTTC. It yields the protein CAITPQQDYEQYF.

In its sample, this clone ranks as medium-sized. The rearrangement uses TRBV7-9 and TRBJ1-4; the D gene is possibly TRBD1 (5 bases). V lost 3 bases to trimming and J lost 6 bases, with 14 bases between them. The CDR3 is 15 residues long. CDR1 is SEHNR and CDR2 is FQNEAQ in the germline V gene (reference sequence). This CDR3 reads CASSFVGTSDEKLFF. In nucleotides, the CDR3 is TGTGCCAGCAGCTTTGTAGGGACTAGTGATGAAAAACTGTTTTTT.

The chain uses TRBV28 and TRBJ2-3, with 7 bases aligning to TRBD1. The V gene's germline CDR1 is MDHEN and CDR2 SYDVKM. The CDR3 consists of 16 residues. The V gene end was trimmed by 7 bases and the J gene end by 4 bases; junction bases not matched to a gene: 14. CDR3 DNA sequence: TGTGCCAGCACCCCCCTCGACAGGGACCGGTCAGATACGCAGTATTTT. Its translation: CASTPLDRDRSDTQYF.

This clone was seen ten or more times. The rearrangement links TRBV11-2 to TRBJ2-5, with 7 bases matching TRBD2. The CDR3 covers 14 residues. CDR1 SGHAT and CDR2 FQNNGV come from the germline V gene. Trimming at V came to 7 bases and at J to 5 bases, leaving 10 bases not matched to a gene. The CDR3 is CASTRGRDGETQYF. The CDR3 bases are TGTGCCAGCACCCGAGGGAGGGATGGGGAGACCCAGTACTTC.

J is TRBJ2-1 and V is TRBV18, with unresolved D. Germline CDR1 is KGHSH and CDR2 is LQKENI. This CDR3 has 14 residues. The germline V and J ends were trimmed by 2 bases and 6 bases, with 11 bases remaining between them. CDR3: CASSPGEGFNEQFF. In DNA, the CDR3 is TGTGCCAGCTCACCAGGAGAAGGATTCAATGAGCAGTTCTTC. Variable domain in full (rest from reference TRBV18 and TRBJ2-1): NAGVMQNPRHLVRRRGQEARLRCSPMKGHSHVYWYRQLPEEGLKFMVYLQKENIIDESGMPKERFSAEFPKEGPSILRIQQVVRGDSAAYFCASSPGEGFNEQFFGPGTRLTVL.

CDR3 sequence: CASSSRLAGYRDTQYF. The CDR3 DNA follows: TGTGCCAGCAGCTCACGACTAGCGGGGTACCGGGATACGCAGTATTTT. The J gene is TRBJ2-3, the V gene TRBV7-2; 11 nucleotides agree with TRBD2. CDR3 length: 16 amino acids. The V segment lost 4 bases and the J segment 6 bases; nucleotides outside the gene matches: 9. CDR1 SGHTA and CDR2 FQGNSA come from the germline V gene.

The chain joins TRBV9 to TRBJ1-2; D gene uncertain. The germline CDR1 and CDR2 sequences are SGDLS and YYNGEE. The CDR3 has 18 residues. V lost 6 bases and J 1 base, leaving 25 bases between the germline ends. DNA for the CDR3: TGTGCCAGCACGGCGGGAGCTACTTCAGACGCGATTAACTATGGCTACACCTTC. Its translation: CASTAGATSDAINYGYTF.

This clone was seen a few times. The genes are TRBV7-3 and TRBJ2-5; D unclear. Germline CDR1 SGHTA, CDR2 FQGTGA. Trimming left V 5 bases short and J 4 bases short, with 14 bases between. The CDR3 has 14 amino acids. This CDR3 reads CASSLLPKGETQYF. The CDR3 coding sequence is TGTGCCAGCAGCCTCCTCCCTAAGGGAGAGACCCAGTACTTC.

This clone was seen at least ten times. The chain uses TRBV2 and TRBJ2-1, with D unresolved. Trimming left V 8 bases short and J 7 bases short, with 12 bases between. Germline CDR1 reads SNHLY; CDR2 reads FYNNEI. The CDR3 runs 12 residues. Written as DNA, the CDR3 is TGTGCCAGCGGTCAGTTCCTAAATGAGCAGTTCTTC. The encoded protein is CASGQFLNEQFF.

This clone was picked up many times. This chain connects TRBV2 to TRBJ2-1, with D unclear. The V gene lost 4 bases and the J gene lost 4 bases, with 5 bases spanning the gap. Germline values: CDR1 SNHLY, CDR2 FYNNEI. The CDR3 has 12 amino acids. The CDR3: CASSVEYNEQFF. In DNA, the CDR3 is TGTGCCAGCAGTGTTGAGTACAATGAGCAGTTCTTC. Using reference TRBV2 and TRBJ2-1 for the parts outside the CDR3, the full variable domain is EPEVTQTPSHQVTQMGQEVILRCVPISNHLYFYWYRQILGQKVEFLVSFYNNEISEKSEIFDDQFSVERPDGSNFTLKIRSTKLEDSAMYFCASSVEYNEQFFGPGTRLTVL.

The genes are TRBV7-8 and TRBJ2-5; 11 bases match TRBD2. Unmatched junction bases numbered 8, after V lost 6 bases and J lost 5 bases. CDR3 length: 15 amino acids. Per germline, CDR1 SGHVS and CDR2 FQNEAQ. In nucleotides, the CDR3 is TGTGCCAGCAGAGGGACTAGCGGCGTTTCGGAGACCCAGTACTTC. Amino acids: CASRGTSGVSETQYF. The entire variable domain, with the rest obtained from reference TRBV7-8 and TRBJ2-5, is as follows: GAGVSQSPRYKVAKRGQDVALRCDPISGHVSLFWYQQALGQGPEFLTYFQNEAQLDKSGLPSDRFFAERPEGSVSTLKIQRTQQEDSAVYLCASRGTSGVSETQYFGPGTRLLVL.

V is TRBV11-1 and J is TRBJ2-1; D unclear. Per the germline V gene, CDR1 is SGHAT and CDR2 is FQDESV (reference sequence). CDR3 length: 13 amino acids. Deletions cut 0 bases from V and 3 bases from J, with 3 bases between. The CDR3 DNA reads TGTGCCAGCAGCTTAGCGAGCTACAATGAGCAGTTCTTC. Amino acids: CASSLASYNEQFF.

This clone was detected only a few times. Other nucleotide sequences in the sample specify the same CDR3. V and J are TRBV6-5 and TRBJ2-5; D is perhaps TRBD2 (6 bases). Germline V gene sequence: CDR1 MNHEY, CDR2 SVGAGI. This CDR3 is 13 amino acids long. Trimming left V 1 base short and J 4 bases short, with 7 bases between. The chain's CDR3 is CASSYLGGETQYF. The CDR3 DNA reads TGTGCCAGCAGTTACTTGGGAGGAGAGACCCAGTACTTC.

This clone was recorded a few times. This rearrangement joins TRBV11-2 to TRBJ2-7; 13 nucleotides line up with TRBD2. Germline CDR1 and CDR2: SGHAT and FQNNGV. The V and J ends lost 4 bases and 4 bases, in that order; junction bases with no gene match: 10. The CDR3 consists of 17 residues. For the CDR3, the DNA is TGTGCCAGCAGCTCGGGACTAGCGGGACCCCGTAGGTACGAGCAGTACTTC. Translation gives CASSSGLAGPRRYEQYF.

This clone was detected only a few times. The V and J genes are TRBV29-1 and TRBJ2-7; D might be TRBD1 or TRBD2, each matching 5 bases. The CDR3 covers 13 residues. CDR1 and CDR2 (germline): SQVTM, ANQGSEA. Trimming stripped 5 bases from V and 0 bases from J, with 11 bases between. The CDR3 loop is CSVTRGLSYEQYF. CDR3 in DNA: TGCAGCGTTACTAGGGGTCTCTCCTACGAGCAGTACTTC.

The CDR3 DNA follows: TGTGCCAGCAGCTTAAACGCAGGAGGAGGCGATGGCTACACCTTC. Translation gives CASSLNAGGGDGYTF. This chain uses TRBV7-9 with TRBJ1-2; D unclear. Deletions cut 2 bases from V and 6 bases from J, with 16 bases between. Germline V gene lookup returns CDR1 SEHNR and CDR2 FQNEAQ (reference sequence). The CDR3 has 15 residues.

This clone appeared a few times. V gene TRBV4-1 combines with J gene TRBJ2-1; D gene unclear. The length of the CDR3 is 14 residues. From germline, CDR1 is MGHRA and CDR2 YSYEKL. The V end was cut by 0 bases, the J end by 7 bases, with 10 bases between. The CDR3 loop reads CASSQDSYTNEQFF. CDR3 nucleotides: TGCGCCAGCAGCCAAGACTCCTACACTAATGAGCAGTTCTTC.

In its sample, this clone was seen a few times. The CDR3 sequence: CASSPRQDGYNEQFF. The CDR3 region has the DNA TGTGCCAGCAGCCCTCGGCAGGATGGGTACAATGAGCAGTTCTTC. V gene TRBV7-9 combines with J gene TRBJ2-1; D is undetermined. Germline CDR1 is SEHNR and CDR2 is FQNEAQ (reference sequence). The ends were cut back, 5 bases at V and 4 bases at J, with 15 bases in the middle. The CDR3 has 15 residues.

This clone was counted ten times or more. The CDR3 DNA reads as TGTGCCAGCAGCTTTTCGCGGGCCTCTAGAGAGCAGTACTTC. It encodes CASSFSRASREQYF. The V gene is TRBV11-1, the J gene TRBJ2-7; a weak D match, TRBD2 (5 bases). Germline loops: CDR1 SGHAT, CDR2 FQDESV (reference sequence). This CDR3 spans 14 amino acids. Deletions cut 3 bases from V and 7 bases from J, with 16 bases between.

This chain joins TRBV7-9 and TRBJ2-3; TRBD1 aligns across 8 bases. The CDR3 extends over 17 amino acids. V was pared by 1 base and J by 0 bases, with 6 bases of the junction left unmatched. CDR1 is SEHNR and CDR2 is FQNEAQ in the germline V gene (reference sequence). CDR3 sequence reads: CASSLGGWTGSTDTQYF. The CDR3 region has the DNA TGTGCCAGCAGCTTAGGAGGCTGGACAGGGAGCACAGATACGCAGTATTTT.

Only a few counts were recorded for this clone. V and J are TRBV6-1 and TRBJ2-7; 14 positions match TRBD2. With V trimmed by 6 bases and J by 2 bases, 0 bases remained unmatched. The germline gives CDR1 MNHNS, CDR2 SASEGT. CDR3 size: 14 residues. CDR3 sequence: CASRGLAGAYEQYF. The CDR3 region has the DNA TGTGCCAGCAGGGGACTAGCGGGAGCCTACGAGCAGTACTTC.

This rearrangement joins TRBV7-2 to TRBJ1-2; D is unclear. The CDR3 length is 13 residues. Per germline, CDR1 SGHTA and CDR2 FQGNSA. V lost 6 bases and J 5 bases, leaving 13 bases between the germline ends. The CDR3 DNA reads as TGTGCCAGCAGTAGCACCTCTTTTTATGGCTACACCTTC. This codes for CASSSTSFYGYTF.

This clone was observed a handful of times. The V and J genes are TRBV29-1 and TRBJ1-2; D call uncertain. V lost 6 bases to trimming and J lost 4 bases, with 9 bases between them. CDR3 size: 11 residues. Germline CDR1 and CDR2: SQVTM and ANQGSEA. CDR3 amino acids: CSVLGIYGYTF. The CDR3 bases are TGCAGCGTCCTCGGGATCTATGGCTACACCTTC.

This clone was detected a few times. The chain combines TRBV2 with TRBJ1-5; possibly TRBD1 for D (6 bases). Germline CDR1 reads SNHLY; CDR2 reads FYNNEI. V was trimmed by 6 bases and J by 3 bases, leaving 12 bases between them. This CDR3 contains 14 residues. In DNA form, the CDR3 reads TGTGCCAGCAGGGAGACAGGTCCCAATCAGCCCCAGCATTTT. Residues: CASRETGPNQPQHF.